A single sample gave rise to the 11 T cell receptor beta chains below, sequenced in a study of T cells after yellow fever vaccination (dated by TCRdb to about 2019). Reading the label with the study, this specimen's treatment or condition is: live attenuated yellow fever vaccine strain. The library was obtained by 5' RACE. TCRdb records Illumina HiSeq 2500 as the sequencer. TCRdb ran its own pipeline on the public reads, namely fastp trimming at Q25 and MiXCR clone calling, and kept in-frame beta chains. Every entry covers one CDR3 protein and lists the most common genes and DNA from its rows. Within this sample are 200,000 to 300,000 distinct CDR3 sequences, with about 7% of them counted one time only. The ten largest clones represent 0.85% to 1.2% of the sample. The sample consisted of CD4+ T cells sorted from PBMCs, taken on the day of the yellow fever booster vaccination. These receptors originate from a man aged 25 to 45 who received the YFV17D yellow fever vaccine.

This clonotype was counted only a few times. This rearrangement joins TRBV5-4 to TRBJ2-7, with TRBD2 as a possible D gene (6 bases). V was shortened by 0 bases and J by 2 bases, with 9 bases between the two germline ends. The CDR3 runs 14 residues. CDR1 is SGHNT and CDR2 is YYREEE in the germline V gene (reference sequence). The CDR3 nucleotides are TGTGCCAGCAGCTTGGGGAGGGAGACCTACGAGCAGTACTTC. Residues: CASSLGRETYEQYF.

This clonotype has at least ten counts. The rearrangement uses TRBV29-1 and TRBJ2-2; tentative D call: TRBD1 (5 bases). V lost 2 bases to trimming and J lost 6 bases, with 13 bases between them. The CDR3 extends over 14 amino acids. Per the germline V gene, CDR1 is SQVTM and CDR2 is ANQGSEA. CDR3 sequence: CSVERSGLAGELFF. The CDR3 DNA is TGCAGCGTTGAAAGGTCAGGGCTTGCCGGGGAGCTGTTTTTT.

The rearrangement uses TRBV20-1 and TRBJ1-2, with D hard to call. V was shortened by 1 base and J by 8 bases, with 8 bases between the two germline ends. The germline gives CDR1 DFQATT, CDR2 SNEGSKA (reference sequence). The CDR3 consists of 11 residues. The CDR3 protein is CSARVLVGYTF. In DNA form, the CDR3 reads TGCAGTGCTAGAGTATTAGTCGGCTACACCTTC.

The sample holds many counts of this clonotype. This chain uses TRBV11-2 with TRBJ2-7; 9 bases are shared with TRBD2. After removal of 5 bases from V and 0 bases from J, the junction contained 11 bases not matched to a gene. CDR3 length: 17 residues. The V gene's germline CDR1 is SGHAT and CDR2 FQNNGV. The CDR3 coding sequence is TGTGCCAGCAGCCCCCAAGCGGGAGGTACGAGCTCCTACGAGCAGTACTTC. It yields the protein CASSPQAGGTSSYEQYF.

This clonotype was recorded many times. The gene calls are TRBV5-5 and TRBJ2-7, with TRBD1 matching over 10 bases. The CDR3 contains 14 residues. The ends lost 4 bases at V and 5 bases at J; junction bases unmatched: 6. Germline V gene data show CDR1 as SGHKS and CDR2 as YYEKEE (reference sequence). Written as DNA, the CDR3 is TGTGCCAGCAGCCCGGACAGGGGGTTTGACGAGCAGTACTTC. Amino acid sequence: CASSPDRGFDEQYF.

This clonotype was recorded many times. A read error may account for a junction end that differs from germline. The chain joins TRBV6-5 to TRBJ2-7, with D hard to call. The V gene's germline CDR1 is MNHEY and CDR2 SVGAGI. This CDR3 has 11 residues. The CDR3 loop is CASSYSSEQYF. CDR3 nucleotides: TGTGCCAGCAGTTATTCCTCCGAGCAGTACTTC.

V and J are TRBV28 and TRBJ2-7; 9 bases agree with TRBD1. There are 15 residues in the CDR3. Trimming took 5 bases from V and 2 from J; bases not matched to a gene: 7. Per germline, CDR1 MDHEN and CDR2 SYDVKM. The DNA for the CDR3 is TGTGCCAGCAGTGGAGGGGGACAGGGCACCTACGAGCAGTACTTC. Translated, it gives CASSGGGQGTYEQYF.

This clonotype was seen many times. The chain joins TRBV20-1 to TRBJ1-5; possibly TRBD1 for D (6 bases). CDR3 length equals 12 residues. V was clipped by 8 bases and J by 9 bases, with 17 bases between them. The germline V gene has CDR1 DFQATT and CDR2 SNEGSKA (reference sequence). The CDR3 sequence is CSQGTPEGPQHF. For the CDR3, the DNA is TGCAGTCAGGGGACGCCGGAGGGGCCCCAGCATTTT.

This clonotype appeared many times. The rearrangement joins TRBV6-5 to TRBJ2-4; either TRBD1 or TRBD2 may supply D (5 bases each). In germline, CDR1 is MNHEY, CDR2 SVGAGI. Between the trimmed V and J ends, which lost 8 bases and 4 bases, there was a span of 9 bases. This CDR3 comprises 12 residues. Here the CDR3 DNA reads TGTGCCAGCTGGGGGTCAAAAAACATTCAGTACTTC. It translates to CASWGSKNIQYF.

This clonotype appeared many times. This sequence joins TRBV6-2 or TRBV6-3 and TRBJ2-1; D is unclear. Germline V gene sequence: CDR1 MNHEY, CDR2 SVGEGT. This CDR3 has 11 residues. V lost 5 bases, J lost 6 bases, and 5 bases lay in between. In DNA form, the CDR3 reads TGTGCCAGCAGTAATAGCAATGAGCAGTTCTTC. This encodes CASSNSNEQFF.

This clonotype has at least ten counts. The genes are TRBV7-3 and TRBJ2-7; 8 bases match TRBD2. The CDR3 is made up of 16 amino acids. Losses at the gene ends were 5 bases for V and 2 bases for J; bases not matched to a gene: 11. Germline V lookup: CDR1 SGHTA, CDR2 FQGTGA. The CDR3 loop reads CASSPKPGLGAYEQYF. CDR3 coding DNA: TGTGCCAGCAGCCCTAAACCGGGACTAGGGGCCTACGAGCAGTACTTC.